This T cell receptor beta chain came from a study of shared clonotypes between healthy human individuals (dated by TCRdb to 2019 to 2021). Study-wide context: Three men and a couple of women, aged 18 to 49 years, made up the cohort. For each donor, three plates each were used for CD4 naive and CD4 memory, two plates were used for CD8 naive, and one plate was used for CD8 memory. To estimate repertoire size and how much clonotypes are shared between individuals, the study performed deep sequencing of blood TCR repertoires from about 5 healthy adults. To increase sequencing depth and limit assay-specific biases, TCR repertoire library preparation and sequencing were carried out by different laboratories using diverse techniques. Between about 0.8 and 9.5 billion PBMCs per donor were obtained by leukapheresis.

Study-wide conclusions, independent of this receptor: Naive subsets generally had larger estimated clonotype richness than memory subsets did. Based on pairwise subsampling, the degree of clonotype sharing among donors was expected to be affected by sequencing depth. Sampling was limited to blood, and TCR repertoires in tissue likely differ from TCR repertoires in blood. Because the study included a small number of donors, the genetic and exposure-history diversity represented was limited. Approximately 4.8% of naive CD4, roughly 3.6% of naive CD8, about 2.5% of memory CD4, and 0.35% to 0.4% of memory CD8 clonotypes were shared across several donors. Higher generation probabilities were observed for clonotypes shared by all four sorted-subset donors than for non-shared clonotypes. Rarefaction of sorted-subset datasets indicated incomplete sequencing despite the large sequencing depth.

From V the trimming removes 0 bases and from J it removes 2 bases, while the gene matches leave 3 bases of the junction unaccounted for. The germline V gene sets CDR1 to LGHNA and CDR2 to YSLEER. The cysteine opens and the phenylalanine closes a CDR3 of 16 amino acids. Of all the DNA, just the CDR3 is kept, 48 bases in frame from base 1. Note on this clone: Its antigen remains undetermined. No much larger clone is present one base from it, and per-base qualities are unavailable.

CD8 naive samples consisted of CD45RO-negative cells that were positively selected for CCR7, yielding a CD45RA+CCR7+ population without TemRA cells. The donors were healthy, HIV-negative adults with no recently reported acute infections or vaccinations. Only Caucasian adults living in Nashville, Tennessee, USA were represented among the donors. Blood was collected by leukapheresis, and PBMCs were isolated by Ficoll-Histopaque density gradient centrifugation and then cryopreserved in liquid nitrogen vapor phase. Purity and quantity of every magnetically sorted T cell population were checked by analytical flow cytometry. Genomic DNA was isolated from every sorted fraction and measured by UV absorbance on a Nanodrop 2000c. Using the deep immunoSEQ assay, TCR CDR3 regions were amplified from genomic DNA by multiplex PCR. Genomic DNA extracted from each cell subset was distributed evenly over all wells of several immunoSEQ 96-well plates, and each plate served as one replicate. For sorted subsets, approximately 190 ng genomic DNA, equal to some 28,000 T cell genomes, was loaded into each replicate PCR. Purified libraries were quantified with a Qubit 3.0 fluorometer, sized on a Bioanalyzer 2100, and re-quantified with the KAPA Library Quantification kit. Every immunoSEQ 96-well plate was sequenced on a separate single-read 150-cycle Illumina NextSeq 550 flow cell. The authors processed their data as follows. Because the immunoSEQ output held only junctional sequences and lacked quality scores, the filtering could not match the filtering applied to full-length reads. Sequences were annotated with PyIR, a Python wrapper for IgBLAST v1.9, and V/J genes and CDR3 were assigned using IMGT germline references. Reads with weak V/J assignments (E-value above 1e-6), missing CDR3, stop codons, out-of-frame junctions, or ambiguous translated residues were removed. A V3J clonotype was defined by an identical inferred V gene, J gene, and CDR3 amino acid sequence. Percentage overlap between repertoires was calculated by dividing the number of shared unique clonotypes by the size of the smaller repertoire. Three approaches were used to assess repertoire richness: RTK rarefaction, the Chao1 estimator, and Recon v2.1 estimates of unobserved clonotypes. For all TCRbeta clonotypes obtained by the gDNA method from four donors, generation probabilities were computed with OLGA. TCRdb took this table from immuneACCESS and kept in-frame rearrangements with V and J called. Such tables lack part of the clones; where checked against another copy, unresolved V genes explain under half of the gap, and the rest is unexplained. For V, J and clone size, that table is used; D and trimming come from the DNA. This sample comprises millions of clones, about 95% of them detected only once. Of the sample, more than 0.95% is held by the ten largest clones.

The chain is assembled from TRBV4-3 and TRBJ1-4; the central 7 bases match TRBD1. Sequenced sample: naive CD8+ T cells sorted from blood. What this sample's cell subset or site label stands for: CD45RA+CCR7+. This TCR derives from a man between 18 and 35 years old in good health. The sequence in DNA is TGCGCCAGCAGCCAAGACCTGACAGGGACTAATGAAAAACTGTTTTTT. The translation is CASSQDLTGTNEKLFF.